This T cell receptor beta chain was documented in a study of blood T cell repertoires in COVID-19. The repertoire was sequenced with immunoSEQ multiplex PCR; TCRdb's copy has only in-frame clones and lacks some. The sample holds 25,000 to 35,000 clones; roughly 94% are singletons and the top ten take over 2%. This clone was counted only a few times. The CDR3 runs 13 residues. V was clipped by 3 bases and J by 2 bases, with 7 bases between them. The source of this sequence is a man in his forties or fifties with active COVID-19. The specimen was peripheral blood. V is TRBV12-3 or TRBV12-4 and J is TRBJ1-2; D not resolved. This CDR3 reads CASSFGRNYGYTF. The CDR3 coding sequence is TGTGCCAGCAGTTTTGGCAGGAACTATGGCTACACCTTC.